The present T cell receptor (beta chain) was sequenced within a study of identical twins. Findings and limits, study-wide: Fewer insertions were carried by abundant cord blood beta clonotypes, but none was seen in memory repertoires. Zero-insertion findings could be partly confounded by invariant cells (MAIT and iNKT cells).

Every one of the donors was a healthy Caucasian. About this clonotype: Antigen unknown.

There are 14 residues in the CDR3. V was pared by 2 bases and J by 3 bases, with 10 bases between. Germline V CDR1 and CDR2: LNHDA, SQIVND (reference sequence). Unique molecular identifiers were present on cDNA, and template switching added a universal primer site. MiXCR, run by TCRdb on the 5' RACE reads, gives a single entry per CDR3 protein. This sample has roughly 350,000 distinct CDR3 sequences; approximately 8.8% occur once, and the top ten carry more than 8%. The chain is built from TRBV19 and TRBJ2-5; no definite D call. The specimen sequenced was naive T cells sorted from blood. The TCR was taken from a woman aged 50 to 65 in good health. DNA of the CDR3: TGTGCCAGTAGTATAAGTCGCGGTAAAGAGACCCAGTACTTC. Translated: CASSISRGKETQYF.